This TCR beta chain was recorded in a study of cytomegalovirus exposure and HLA in healthy donors. Overall study results and limits: Prediction of most subjects' HLA-A and HLA-B alleles by TCR beta sequences was reportedly accurate. Listed as cytomegalovirus-associated were about 160 TCR beta chains. With later analysis, a missense DCLRE1C variant became linked to TCR beta V- and J-gene trimming. The only immune exposure information that was available was CMV serostatus.

This clone was observed a few times. Its target is not known. In the PCR, 60 Vbeta and 13 Jbeta primers were used. Profiled with immunoSEQ multiplex PCR; TCRdb holds only in-frame clones, not every one. The sample carries about 160,000 clones, approximately 78% recorded once. This clonotype was sampled from a girl aged 2-10 years in good health and CMV-seropositive. Input material: PBMCs.

In nucleotides, the CDR3 is TGTGCCAGCAGTGAACAAGCGGGAGTGTACAATGAGCAGTTCTTC. Translation: CASSEQAGVYNEQFF. The genes are TRBV6-1 and TRBJ2-1, with TRBD2 matching over 8 bases. The CDR3 sequence is 15 residues long. Losses at the gene ends were 2 bases for V and 4 bases for J; bases not matched to a gene: 4. Per germline, CDR1 MNHNS and CDR2 SASEGT.